The next 30 T cell receptor beta chains were all read from a single sample in a study of T cells in women clearing cervical HPV infection. TCRdb's table, derived via immunoSEQ multiplex PCR, lists solely in-frame clones and lacks some. The listing contains fewer than 30,000 clones. Sequencing was carried out using blood buffy coat. These receptors came from a woman between 18 and 70 years old with a cervical HPV16 infection that either progressed to CIN3+ or cleared (not recorded which).

As to this clone: The read stops 3 residues short of the end of the CDR3; the missing end is completed from the germline J gene. The genes are TRBV19 and TRBJ2-5; TRBD1 matches 7 bases. J lost 2 bases, V lost 6 bases, and 12 bases had no gene match. This CDR3 comprises 16 residues. The germline V gene encodes CDR1 LNHDA and CDR2 SQIVND (reference sequence). CDR3 residues: CASSAFRDRSQETQYF. CDR3 DNA, as far as it was read: TGTGCCAGTAGCGCCTTTCGGGACAGAAGTCAAGAGACC.

A word on this clone: The read halts 3 residues ahead of the CDR3 end, with the missing end drawn from the germline J gene. The chain couples TRBV19 to TRBJ2-7; a weak D match, TRBD1 (5 bases). Germline CDR1 is LNHDA and CDR2 is SQIVND (reference sequence). V lost 7 bases and J lost 0, with 22 bases in between. This CDR3 spans 17 amino acids. The CDR3 bases that were read are TGTGCCAGTACGGGCAACATAAGGGGCGACGTCTCCTACGAG. This gives the protein CASTGNIRGDVSYE. The full CDR3 protein reads CASTGNIRGDVSYEQYF. The full variable domain, rest sourced from reference TRBV19 and TRBJ2-7, is DGGITQSPKYLFRKEGQNVTLSCEQNLNHDAMYWYRQDPGQGLRLIYYSQIVNDFQKGDIAEGYSVSREKKESFPLTVTSAQKNPTAFYLCASTGNIRGDVSYEQYFGPGTRLTVT.

As to this clone: The CDR3 is cut off 3 residues early in the read; its end comes from the germline J gene. This chain uses TRBV7-9 with TRBJ1-2, with D possibly matching TRBD1 (6 bases). Germline CDR1 and CDR2: SEHNR and FQNEAQ (reference sequence). This CDR3 has 15 amino acids. Incomplete CDR3 DNA: TGTGCCAGCAGTCCTCCACAGGGACAAAAAAACATC. This encodes CASSPPQGQKNI. The CDR3 in full is CASSPPQGQKNIYTF.

With respect to this clone: The read comes to an end 3 residues before the CDR3 does, leaving the germline J gene to fill in the end. The V call is TRBV20-1, the J call TRBJ2-1; TRBD1 might be the D (5 bases). Germline CDR1 and CDR2: DFQATT and SNEGSKA (reference sequence). CDR3 length: 13 residues. V was cut by 6 bases and J by 0 bases, with 9 bases left in between. CDR3 residues: CSARQRSYNEQFF. The DNA read from the CDR3 is TGCAGTGCCCGACAGCGCTCCTACAATGAG.

With regard to this clone: The read is 3 residues too short to cover the CDR3 end, so that end is filled in from the germline J gene. V gene TRBV6-2 or TRBV6-3 combines with J gene TRBJ2-3; TRBD2 matches at 8 bases. Germline CDR1 MNHEY, CDR2 SVGEGT. Trimming cost V 6 bases and J 3 bases; bases outside gene matches: 11. CDR3 length: 16 amino acids. CDR3 residues: CASSLAGLFRTDTQYF. CDR3 bases read: TGTGCCAGCAGCTTAGCGGGGCTCTTCAGGACAGATACG.

A note on this clone: The read terminates 3 residues before the CDR3 end, so the remaining end is supplied by the germline J gene. The rearrangement links TRBV7-9 to TRBJ2-4, with 9 nucleotides matching TRBD1. CDR1 and CDR2 from the germline V gene are SEHNR and FQNEAQ (reference sequence). CDR3 size: 13 residues. Partial CDR3 DNA: TGTGCCAGCACACGACAGGGGGGCTCTGGT. Encoded protein: CASTRQGGSG. The full CDR3 protein is CASTRQGGSGQYF.

A word on this clone: The read gets to within 3 residues of the CDR3 end, and the germline J gene fills in the rest. The chain couples TRBV19 to TRBJ1-5; D unclear. Trimming removed 1 base from V and 6 bases from J, with 4 bases in between. Per the germline V gene, CDR1 is LNHDA and CDR2 is SQIVND (reference sequence). The CDR3 is made up of 12 amino acids. Partial CDR3 DNA: TGTGCCAGTAGTATAGGGGCTCAGCCC. Translation gives CASSIGAQP. In full, the CDR3 reads CASSIGAQPQHF.

Remarks on this clone: Read data end 3 residues before the CDR3 end; the end is taken from the germline J gene. The V gene is TRBV7-6, the J gene TRBJ1-1, with 8 nucleotides matching TRBD1. Per germline, CDR1 SGHVS and CDR2 FNYEAQ. The CDR3 runs 14 residues. The CDR3 sequence is CASSLLDRVEGAFF. The sequenced CDR3 bases are TGTGCCAGCAGCTTGCTGGACAGGGTCGAAGGA. The full variable domain, its missing parts supplied by reference TRBV7-6 and TRBJ1-1, is GAGVSQSPRYKVTKRGQDVALRCDPISGHVSLYWYRQALGQGPEFLTYFNYEAQQDKSGLPNDRFSAERPEGSISTLTIQRTEQRDSAMYRCASSLLDRVEGAFFGQGTRLTVV.

Note on this clone: The CDR3 goes on 3 residues after the read ends, and that part is filled in from the germline J gene. The chain recombines TRBV5-1 with TRBJ1-2, with a possible D match to TRBD1 (5 bases). The CDR3 loop spans 15 amino acids. V was cut by 0 bases and J by 3 bases, with 12 bases left in between. Germline loops: CDR1 SGHRS, CDR2 YFSETQ. CDR3 loop: CASSLVPGSDYGYTF. The CDR3 bases that were read are TGCGCCAGCAGCTTGGTTCCAGGGTCGGACTATGGC.

As for this clone: The read comes to an end 3 residues before the CDR3 does, leaving the germline J gene to fill in the end. The J gene is TRBJ1-4, the V gene TRBV5-1; D is uncertain. V was cut by 5 bases and J by 0 bases, with 14 bases left in between. Germline V gene data show CDR1 as SGHRS and CDR2 as YFSETQ. This CDR3 contains 16 residues. The CDR3: CASSSAGEATNEKLFF. The covered CDR3 bases are TGCGCCAGCAGTTCAGCCGGGGAGGCAACTAATGAAAAA. Combining the CDR3 with reference TRBV5-1 and TRBJ1-4 gives the whole variable domain KAGVTQTPRYLIKTRGQQVTLSCSPISGHRSVSWYQQTPGQGLQFLFEYFSETQRNKGNFPGRFSGRQFSNSRSEMNVSTLELGDSALYLCASSSAGEATNEKLFFGSGTQLSVL.

According to its frequency, this clone is medium-sized. Read data end 3 residues before the CDR3 end; the end is taken from the germline J gene. The V and J genes are TRBV2 and TRBJ2-3, with 7 bases fitting TRBD2. Unmatched junction bases numbered 7, after V lost 5 bases and J lost 2 bases. CDR1 and CDR2 (germline): SNHLY, FYNNEI. The CDR3 is 15 amino acids. CDR3 loop: CASSLGGTNTDTQYF. The sequenced CDR3 bases are TGTGCCAGCAGTCTCGGGGGGACGAACACAGATACG.

Concerning this clone: From the germline J gene comes the end of the CDR3, since the read stops 3 residues before it. The V and J genes are TRBV12-3 or TRBV12-4 and TRBJ2-6; TRBD1 aligns across 10 bases. The CDR3 runs to 16 residues. V lost 6 bases and J lost 0; bases outside the gene matches: 2. Partial CDR3 DNA: TGTGCCAGCAGCCGGGACAGGGGCTCTGGGGCCAACGTC. Its protein is CASSRDRGSGANV. The CDR3 reads in full as CASSRDRGSGANVLTF.

Concerning this clone itself: The CDR3 end is not reached by the read, which stops 3 residues before it; the germline J gene fills it in. The chain uses TRBV30 and TRBJ1-2; TRBD1 aligns across 9 bases. The CDR3 loop spans 15 amino acids. Germline loops: CDR1 GTSNPN, CDR2 SVGIG (reference sequence). CDR3 amino acids: CAWTTGTGFNYDYTF. The sequenced part of the CDR3 DNA is TGTGCCTGGACTACGGGGACAGGGTTCAACTACGAC. The whole variable domain, filled in from reference TRBV30 and TRBJ1-2, reads SQTIHQWPATLVQPVGSPLSLECTVEGTSNPNLYWYRQAAGRGLQLLFYSVGIGQISSEVPQNLSASRPQDRQFILSSKKLLLSDSGFYLCAWTTGTGFNYDYTFGSGTRLTVV.

Worth noting for this clone: The read ends 3 residues shy of where the CDR3 ends; the end is completed using the germline J gene. Other DNA sequences in the same sample also yield this CDR3. The genes are TRBV6-1 and TRBJ2-5, with 10 nucleotides matching TRBD2. CDR1 MNHNS and CDR2 SASEGT come from the germline V gene. V lost 0 bases, J lost 2 bases, and 0 bases stayed unmatched. This CDR3 region has 15 residues. The CDR3 here is CASSEAAGGQETQYF. Incomplete CDR3 DNA: TGTGCCAGCAGTGAAGCAGCGGGGGGGCAAGAGACC.

Worth noting for this clone: The missing CDR3 end, 3 residues past where the read stops, is filled in from the germline J gene. The rearrangement joins TRBV2 to TRBJ1-1; D unclear. V dropped 6 bases and J dropped 1 base, with 12 bases sitting between them. The CDR3 sequence is 14 residues long. Germline V gene data show CDR1 as SNHLY and CDR2 as FYNNEI. The sequenced CDR3 bases are TGTGCCAGCAGGCTGCGGGAGGGGAACACTGAA. Its translation is CASRLREGNTE. The whole CDR3 sequence reads CASRLREGNTEAFF.

This CDR3 reads CASSNPGGPNPNTDPQHF. CDR3 bases read: TGTGCCAGTAGCAACCCAGGGGGTCCTAACCCAAACACAGATCCC. This chain links TRBV19 with TRBJ1-5; 7 positions match TRBD1. With the read ending 3 residues before the CDR3 end, the germline J gene is used to fill in that end. Germline lookup yields CDR1 LNHDA and CDR2 SQIVND (reference sequence). CDR3 length: 18 amino acids.

With regard to this clone: Read data end 3 residues before the CDR3 end; the end is taken from the germline J gene. The chain combines TRBV5-6 with TRBJ1-2; D might be TRBD1 (5 bases). Germline V gene sequence: CDR1 SGHDT, CDR2 YYEEEE. This CDR3 spans 14 amino acids. The CDR3 loop is CASSLFETDLGYTF. The DNA read from the CDR3 is TGTGCCAGCAGCTTGTTCGAGACAGACCTAGGC.

The CDR3 reads CASSLSSPGTVTYEQYF. The CDR3 bases that were read are TGTGCCAGCAGTTTATCGAGCCCCGGGACAGTCACCTACGAG. The rearrangement joins TRBV27 to TRBJ2-7; 7 bases map to TRBD1. The read stops 3 residues short of the end of the CDR3; the missing end is completed from the germline J gene. The CDR3 covers 17 residues. V lost 0 bases and J lost 2; bases outside the gene matches: 10. Germline lookup yields CDR1 MNHEY and CDR2 SMNVEV (reference sequence).

A word on this clone: The read gets to within 3 residues of the CDR3 end, and the germline J gene fills in the rest. The chain employs TRBV7-9 and TRBJ2-1; TRBD1 is a possible D gene (5 bases). The germline V and J ends were trimmed by 5 bases and 0 bases, with 5 bases remaining between them. This CDR3 is built from 13 residues. Germline assignment: CDR1 SEHNR and CDR2 FQNEAQ (reference sequence). This CDR3 reads CASSGASYNEQFF. The part of the CDR3 DNA that was read is TGTGCCAGCAGCGGGGCCTCCTACAATGAG.

Comment on this clone: The read ends 3 residues shy of where the CDR3 ends; the end is completed using the germline J gene. The chain uses TRBV20-1 and TRBJ1-1; possible D gene TRBD1, 6 bases. The CDR3 runs to 13 residues. From germline, CDR1 is DFQATT and CDR2 SNEGSKA (reference sequence). CDR3 in amino acids: CSARDPGALGAFF. Incomplete CDR3 DNA: TGCAGTGCTAGAGATCCAGGGGCCTTGGGA.

A word on this clone: The CDR3 end falls 3 residues outside the read, so it is completed with the germline J gene. This chain links TRBV23-1 with TRBJ1-6; TRBD1 agrees at 7 bases. TRBV23-1 carries the ORF label, with uncertain function. V lost 3 bases to trimming and J lost 0 bases; unmatched junction nucleotides: 8. The CDR3 has 18 amino acids. The CDR3 spells CASSHPGQASSYNSPLHF. The part of the CDR3 DNA that was read is TGCGCCAGCAGTCATCCAGGACAGGCGAGCTCCTATAATTCACCC.

Of note for this clone: Read coverage stops 3 residues before the CDR3 terminus; the germline J gene supplies the remainder. The V gene is TRBV5-8, the J gene TRBJ1-4; D perhaps matches TRBD1 (6 bases). Germline CDR1 and CDR2: SGHTS and YDEGEE. This CDR3 is built from 15 residues. This CDR3 is CASSLKDRGERELFF. The DNA read from the CDR3 is TGTGCCAGCAGCTTGAAGGACAGAGGTGAACGCGAA. Based on the CDR3 plus reference TRBV5-8 and TRBJ1-4, the full variable domain is EAGVTQSPTHLIKTRGQQATLRCSPISGHTSVYWYQQALGLGLQFLLWYDEGEERNRGNFPPRFSGRQFPNYSSELNVNALELEDSALYLCASSLKDRGERELFFGSGTQLSVL.

This clone registers medium-sized by frequency. Sequencing ends 3 residues short of the CDR3 end; the germline J gene provides the rest. This chain joins TRBV6-2 or TRBV6-3 and TRBJ2-7; tentatively, D is TRBD1 (5 bases). Germline values: CDR1 MNHEY, CDR2 SVGEGT. V was pared by 2 bases and J by 4 bases, with 6 bases between. The CDR3 has 12 amino acids. Partial CDR3 DNA: TGTGCCAGCAGTTACCACAGGTACGAG. Residues: CASSYHRYE. The full CDR3 protein reads CASSYHRYEQYF.

Of note for this clone: The observed sequence ends 3 residues before the CDR3 terminus, with the missing tail filled in from the germline J gene. V is TRBV6-1 and J is TRBJ1-2, with D perhaps matching TRBD1 (6 bases). This CDR3 region has 15 residues. CDR1 and CDR2 (germline): MNHNS, SASEGT. CDR3 bases read: TGTGCCAGCAGTGAAGGTTACAGGGAAGTCGACGAC. Translating it yields CASSEGYREVDD. The CDR3 in full is CASSEGYREVDDYTF.

The chain's CDR3 is CSARDSSGGETQYF. The sequenced CDR3 bases are TGCAGTGCTAGAGATTCCAGCGGGGGCGAGACC. The gene calls are TRBV20-1 and TRBJ2-5; 8 bases match TRBD2. With the read ending 3 residues before the CDR3 end, the germline J gene is used to fill in that end. The CDR3 loop spans 14 amino acids. Germline V lookup: CDR1 DFQATT, CDR2 SNEGSKA (reference sequence). J lost 5 bases, V lost 0 bases, and 5 bases had no gene match.

The CDR3 sequence: CASSTFTGNTGELFF. The CDR3 bases that were read are TGTGCCAGCAGCACCTTCACAGGGAACACCGGGGAG. This sequence joins TRBV7-9 and TRBJ2-2, with TRBD1 as a possible D gene (5 bases). The read falls 3 residues short of the CDR3 end, and the missing part is taken from the germline J gene. V gave up 5 bases and J gave up 1 base, with 11 bases separating them. The CDR3 runs 15 residues. Germline V lookup: CDR1 SEHNR, CDR2 FQNEAQ (reference sequence).

With regard to this clone: The read ends 3 residues early relative to the CDR3; the germline J gene fills the gap. The chain combines TRBV7-9 with TRBJ1-1, with D uncertain. CDR1 and CDR2 (germline): SEHNR, FQNEAQ (reference sequence). The CDR3 totals 15 residues. The DNA read from the CDR3 is TGTGCCAGCAGCTTACCCTCCGTGTCGGAAACAGAG. Its translation is CASSLPSVSETE. The full CDR3 is CASSLPSVSETEAFF.

As concerns this clone: At one end, the junction sequence differs from germline, possibly due to a read error. The read ends 3 residues early relative to the CDR3; the germline J gene fills the gap. The rearrangement links TRBV4-2 to TRBJ2-6, with D hard to call. Germline CDR1 LGHNA, CDR2 YNFKEQ. The CDR3 is 15 residues long. The CDR3 DNA, read in part, is TGCGCCAGCAGCCTTGACGGGTCTGGGGCCAACGTC. Translated: CASSLDGSGANV. The full CDR3 sequence reads CASSLDGSGANVLTF.

Here the CDR3 reads CASSLVLAGLYQETQYF. The covered CDR3 bases are TGCGCCAGCAGCTTGGTCCTAGCGGGGCTCTACCAAGAGACG. The rearrangement joins TRBV5-1 to TRBJ2-3, with 9 nucleotides matching TRBD2. The read finishes 3 residues shy of the CDR3 end, and the germline J gene is used to complete it. CDR3 length: 17 amino acids. Germline V gene data show CDR1 as SGHRS and CDR2 as YFSETQ.

To note about this clone: The read stops 3 residues short of the end of the CDR3; the missing end is completed from the germline J gene. The chain joins TRBV28 to TRBJ1-2; perhaps TRBD1 as D (6 bases). This CDR3 contains 13 residues. Per the germline V gene, CDR1 is MDHEN and CDR2 is SYDVKM. V was shortened by 6 bases and J by 4 bases, with 12 bases between the two germline ends. CDR3 bases read: TGTGCCAGCAGGCGGACAGCCCGCTATGGC. Its protein is CASRRTARYG. Given in full, the CDR3 is CASRRTARYGYTF.